The next 9 T cell receptor beta chains were all read from a single sample in a study of CD8 T cells in Susac syndrome. The RNA, about 0.45 to 1 ug, was put through reverse transcription using random hexamers. TCRdb ran MiXCR on the immunoSEQ multiplex PCR reads and lists one entry per CDR3 protein. This table has 120,000 to 150,000 distinct CDR3 sequences, approximately 94% appearing once. The sequenced sample consisted of CD4+ T cells from PBMCs. The receptors come from a human donor in good health.

This clonotype was seen just once. Written as DNA, the CDR3 is TGCAGTGCTAATGGTGGGTACGAGCAGTACTTC. Amino acid sequence: CSANGGYEQYF. This sequence joins TRBV20-1 and TRBJ2-7; D is ambiguous. Germline V gene lookup returns CDR1 DFQATT and CDR2 SNEGSKA (reference sequence). V shed 4 bases and J shed 4 bases, with 8 bases lying between them. CDR3 length: 11 amino acids.

This clonotype has only a few counts. The V gene is TRBV29-1, the J gene TRBJ2-7, with D unresolved. There are 11 residues in the CDR3. The V end lost 5 bases, the J end lost 5 bases, and 10 bases lay between the germline ends. In germline, CDR1 is SQVTM, CDR2 ANQGSEA. The CDR3 here is CSVQWTHEQYF. The CDR3 DNA reads TGCAGCGTTCAATGGACCCACGAGCAGTACTTC.

The chain uses TRBV6-5 and TRBJ1-3; possible D gene TRBD1, 5 bases. Trimming stripped 2 bases from V and 0 bases from J, with 11 bases between. This CDR3 is 16 amino acids long. Germline loops: CDR1 MNHEY, CDR2 SVGAGI. The CDR3 protein is CASSYGGPNSGNTIYF. The CDR3 DNA follows: TGTGCCAGCAGTTACGGGGGACCGAACTCTGGAAACACCATATATTTT.

The table lists this clonotype with a count of one. The chain joins TRBV20-1 to TRBJ2-1; no firm D call. Trimming stripped 3 bases from V and 3 bases from J, with 3 bases between. This CDR3 is built from 11 residues. The germline CDR1 and CDR2 sequences are DFQATT and SNEGSKA (reference sequence). The CDR3 bases are TGCAGTGCTAGCGTCTACAATGAGCAGTTCTTC. This gives the protein CSASVYNEQFF.

The chain joins TRBV6-1 to TRBJ2-7; 10 bases align to TRBD2. V dropped 0 bases and J dropped 2; count of bases not matched to a gene: 10. Germline V lookup: CDR1 MNHNS, CDR2 SASEGT. The CDR3 consists of 18 residues. DNA for the CDR3: TGTGCCAGCAGTGAAGCGCTAACAGGGACTAGCGAACCCTACGAGCAGTACTTC. Protein sequence: CASSEALTGTSEPYEQYF.

V and J are TRBV29-1 and TRBJ2-1, with 12 positions matching TRBD2. Germline V gene data show CDR1 as SQVTM and CDR2 as ANQGSEA. With V trimmed by 4 bases and J by 0 bases, 1 base remained unmatched. The CDR3 consists of 15 residues. The CDR3 is CSVVGLAGSYNEQFF. The CDR3 nucleotides read TGCAGCGTTGTGGGACTAGCGGGCTCCTACAATGAGCAGTTCTTC.

The genes are TRBV20-1 and TRBJ2-5; D possibly corresponds to TRBD2 (5 bases). CDR1 is DFQATT and CDR2 is SNEGSKA in the germline V gene (reference sequence). The V gene lost 4 bases and the J gene lost 5 bases, with 17 bases spanning the gap. The CDR3 loop spans 14 amino acids. The CDR3 DNA sequence: TGCAGTGCTATGTCCGGGAACACCTTGGAGACCCAGTACTTC. It translates to CSAMSGNTLETQYF.

V usage is TRBV18 and J usage is TRBJ2-7; 7 bases fit TRBD2. The germline V gene has CDR1 KGHSH and CDR2 LQKENI. J gave up 5 bases and V 3 bases, and 13 bases lay outside the gene matches. This CDR3 is 16 amino acids long. The CDR3 coding sequence is TGTGCCAGCTCACCGGATTCGGGCGGGAGAGGCCACGAGCAGTACTTC. Its translation: CASSPDSGGRGHEQYF.

This sequence joins TRBV7-3 and TRBJ2-2; maybe TRBD2 (6 bases). The V and J ends lost 0 bases and 0 bases respectively, with 11 bases between them. Per the germline V gene, CDR1 is SGHTA and CDR2 is FQGTGA. The CDR3 is 17 amino acids. In DNA form, the CDR3 reads TGTGCCAGCAGCTTAACGACAGCGGGCGCGAACACCGGGGAGCTGTTTTTT. Protein product: CASSLTTAGANTGELFF. Combining the CDR3 with reference TRBV7-3 and TRBJ2-2 gives the whole variable domain GAGVSQTPSNKVTEKGKYVELRCDPISGHTALYWYRQSLGQGPEFLIYFQGTGAADDSGLPNDRFFAVRPEGSVSTLKIQRTERGDSAVYLCASSLTTAGANTGELFFGEGSRLTVL.